This T cell receptor (beta chain) was recorded in a study of control samples from healthy donors and cancer patients. Profiling relied on immunoSEQ multiplex PCR, and the TCRdb table lists in-frame clones only, not all of them. The sample comprises fewer than 200,000 clones, over 85% of which are singletons, and about 4% rests with the top ten. The germline V gene has CDR1 GTSNPN and CDR2 SVGIG (reference sequence). The CDR3 is made up of 12 amino acids. The V end was cut by 3 bases, the J end by 5 bases, with 10 bases between. This clonotype originated in a woman aged 60-70 years in good health. The sequenced sample consisted of blood. The chain employs TRBV30 and TRBJ1-2, with TRBD1 as a possible D gene (6 bases). The DNA of the CDR3 is TGTGCCTGGAGCGGGGGCCTTTATGGCTACACCTTC. Its protein is CAWSGGLYGYTF.